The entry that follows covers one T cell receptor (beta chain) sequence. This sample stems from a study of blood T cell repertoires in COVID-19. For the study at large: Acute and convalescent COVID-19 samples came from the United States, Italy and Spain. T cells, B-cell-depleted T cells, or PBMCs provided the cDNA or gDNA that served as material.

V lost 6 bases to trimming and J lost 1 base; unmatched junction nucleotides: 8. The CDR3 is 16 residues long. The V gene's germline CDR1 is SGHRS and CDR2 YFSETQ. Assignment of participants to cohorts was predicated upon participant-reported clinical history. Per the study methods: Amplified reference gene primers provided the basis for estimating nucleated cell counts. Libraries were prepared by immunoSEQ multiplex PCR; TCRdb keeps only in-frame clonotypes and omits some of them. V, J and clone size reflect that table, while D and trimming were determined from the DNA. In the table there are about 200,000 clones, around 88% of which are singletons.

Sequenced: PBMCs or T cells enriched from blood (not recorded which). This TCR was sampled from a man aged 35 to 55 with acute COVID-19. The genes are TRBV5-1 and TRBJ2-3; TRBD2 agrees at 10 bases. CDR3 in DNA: TGCGCCAGCACCCCCCGGACTAGCGGCGGCACAGATACGCAGTATTTT. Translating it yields CASTPRTSGGTDTQYF.